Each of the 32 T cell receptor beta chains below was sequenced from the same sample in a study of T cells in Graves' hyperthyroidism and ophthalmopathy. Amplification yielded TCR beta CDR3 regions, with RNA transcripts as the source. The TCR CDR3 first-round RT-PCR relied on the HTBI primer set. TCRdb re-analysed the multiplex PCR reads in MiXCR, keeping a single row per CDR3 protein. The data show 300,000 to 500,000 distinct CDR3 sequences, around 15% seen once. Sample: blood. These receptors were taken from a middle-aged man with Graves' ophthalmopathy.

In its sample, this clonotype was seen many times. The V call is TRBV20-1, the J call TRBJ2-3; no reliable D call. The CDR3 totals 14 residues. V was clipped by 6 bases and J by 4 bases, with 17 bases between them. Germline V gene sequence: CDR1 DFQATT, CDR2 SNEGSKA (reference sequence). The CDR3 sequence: CSAFDPKGPDTQYF. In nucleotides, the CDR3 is TGCAGTGCCTTCGACCCGAAAGGGCCAGATACGCAGTATTTT.

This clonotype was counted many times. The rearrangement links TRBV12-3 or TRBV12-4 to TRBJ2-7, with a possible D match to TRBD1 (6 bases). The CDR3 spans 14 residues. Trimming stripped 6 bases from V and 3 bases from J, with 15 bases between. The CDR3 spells CASRILQGDYEQYF. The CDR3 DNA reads TGTGCCAGCAGGATCCTACAGGGAGACTACGAGCAGTACTTC.

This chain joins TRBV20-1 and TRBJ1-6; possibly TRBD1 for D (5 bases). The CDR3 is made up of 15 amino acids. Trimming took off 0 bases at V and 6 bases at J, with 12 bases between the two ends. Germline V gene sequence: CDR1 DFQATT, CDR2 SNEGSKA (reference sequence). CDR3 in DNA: TGCAGTGCTAGAGATCAAGGGACTGTTAATTCACCCCTCCACTTT. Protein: CSARDQGTVNSPLHF.

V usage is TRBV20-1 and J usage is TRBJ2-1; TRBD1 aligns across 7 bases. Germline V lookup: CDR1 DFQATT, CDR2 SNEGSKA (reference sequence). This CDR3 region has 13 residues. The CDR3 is CSSDGDRNNEQFF. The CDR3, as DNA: TGCAGCTCCGACGGGGACAGAAACAATGAGCAGTTCTTC.

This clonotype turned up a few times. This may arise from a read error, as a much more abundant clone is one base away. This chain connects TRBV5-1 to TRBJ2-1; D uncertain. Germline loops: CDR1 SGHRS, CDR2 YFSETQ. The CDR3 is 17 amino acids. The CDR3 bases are TGCGCCAGCAGCTCTCTGGACGGAATACACTCCTACAATGAGCGGTTCTTC. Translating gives CASSSLDGIHSYNERFF.

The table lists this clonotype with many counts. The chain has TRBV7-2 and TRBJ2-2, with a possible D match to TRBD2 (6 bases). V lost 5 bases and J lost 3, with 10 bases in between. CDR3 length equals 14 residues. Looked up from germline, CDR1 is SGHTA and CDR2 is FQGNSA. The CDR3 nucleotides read TGTGCCAGCAGCCCCGGGGGATACACCGGGGAGCTGTTTTTT. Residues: CASSPGGYTGELFF.

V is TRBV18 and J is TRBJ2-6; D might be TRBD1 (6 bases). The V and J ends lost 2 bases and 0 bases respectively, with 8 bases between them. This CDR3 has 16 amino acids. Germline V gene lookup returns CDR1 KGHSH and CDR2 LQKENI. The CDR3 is CASSPRTASGANVLTF. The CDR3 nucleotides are TGTGCCAGCTCACCAAGGACAGCCTCTGGGGCCAACGTCCTGACTTTC.

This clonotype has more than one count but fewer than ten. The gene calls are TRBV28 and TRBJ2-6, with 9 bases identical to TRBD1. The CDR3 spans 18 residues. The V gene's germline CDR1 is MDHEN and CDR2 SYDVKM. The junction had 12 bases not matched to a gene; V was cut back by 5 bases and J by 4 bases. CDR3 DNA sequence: TGTGCCAGCAGTCCTAGAGACAGGGGGTGGACCGGGGCCAACGTCCTGACTTTC. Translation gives CASSPRDRGWTGANVLTF.

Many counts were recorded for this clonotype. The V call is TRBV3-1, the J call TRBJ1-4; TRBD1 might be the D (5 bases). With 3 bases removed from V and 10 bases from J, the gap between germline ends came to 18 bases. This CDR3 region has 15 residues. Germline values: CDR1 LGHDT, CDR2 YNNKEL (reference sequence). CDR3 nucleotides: TGTGCCAGCAGCCACGCGACGGAGGCGGGGGGAAAACTGTTTTTT. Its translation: CASSHATEAGGKLFF.

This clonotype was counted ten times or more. The CDR3 loop is CSAIRGGRAYEQYF. In nucleotides, the CDR3 is TGCAGTGCTATAAGAGGCGGGAGGGCCTACGAGCAGTACTTC. The V call is TRBV20-1, the J call TRBJ2-7, with 9 bases matching TRBD2. Germline V gene sequence: CDR1 DFQATT, CDR2 SNEGSKA (reference sequence). The CDR3 is made up of 14 amino acids. Trimming cost V 4 bases and J 2 bases; bases outside gene matches: 6.

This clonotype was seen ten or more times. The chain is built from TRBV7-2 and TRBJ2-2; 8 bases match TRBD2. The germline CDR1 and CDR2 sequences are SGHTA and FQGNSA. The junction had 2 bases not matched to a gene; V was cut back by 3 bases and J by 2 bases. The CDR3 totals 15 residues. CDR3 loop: CASSFSGINTGELFF. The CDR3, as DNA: TGTGCCAGCAGCTTTAGCGGGATTAACACCGGGGAGCTGTTTTTT. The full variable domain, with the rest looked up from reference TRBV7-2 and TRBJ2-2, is GAGVSQSPSNKVTEKGKDVELRCDPISGHTALYWYRQSLGQGLEFLIYFQGNSAPDKSGLPSDRFSAERTGGSVSTLTIQRTQQEDSAVYLCASSFSGINTGELFFGEGSRLTVL.

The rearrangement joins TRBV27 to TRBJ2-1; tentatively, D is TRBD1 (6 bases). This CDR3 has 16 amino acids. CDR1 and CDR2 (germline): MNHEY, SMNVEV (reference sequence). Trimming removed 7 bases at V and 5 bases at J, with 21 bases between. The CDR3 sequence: CASKSPRTVGNNEQFF. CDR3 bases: TGTGCCAGCAAATCCCCCCGGACAGTAGGTAACAATGAGCAGTTCTTC.

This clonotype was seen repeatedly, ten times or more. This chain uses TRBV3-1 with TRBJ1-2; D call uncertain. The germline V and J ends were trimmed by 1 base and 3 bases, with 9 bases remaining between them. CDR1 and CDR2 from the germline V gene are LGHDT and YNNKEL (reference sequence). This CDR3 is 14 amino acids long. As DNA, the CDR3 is TGTGCCAGCAGCCAAGGGAACATACACTATGGCTACACCTTC. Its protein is CASSQGNIHYGYTF.

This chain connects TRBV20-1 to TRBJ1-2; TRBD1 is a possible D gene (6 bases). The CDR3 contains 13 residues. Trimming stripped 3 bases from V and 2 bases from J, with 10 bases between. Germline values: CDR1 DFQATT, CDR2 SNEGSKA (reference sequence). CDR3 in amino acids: CSASDQGNYGYTF. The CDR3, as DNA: TGCAGTGCTAGCGACCAGGGGAACTATGGCTACACCTTC.

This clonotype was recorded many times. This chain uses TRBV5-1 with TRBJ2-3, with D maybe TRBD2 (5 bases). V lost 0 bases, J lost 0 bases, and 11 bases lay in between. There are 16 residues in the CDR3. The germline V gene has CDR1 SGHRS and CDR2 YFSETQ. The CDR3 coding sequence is TGCGCCAGCAGCTTGGCCACTAGATCCAGCACAGATACGCAGTATTTT. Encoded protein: CASSLATRSSTDTQYF.

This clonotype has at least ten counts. CDR3 region: CASSPYLGQGYNEQFF. The CDR3 DNA reads TGTGCCAGCTCACCGTATCTGGGACAGGGATACAATGAGCAGTTCTTC. This sequence joins TRBV18 and TRBJ2-1; 9 nucleotides agree with TRBD1. The CDR3 has 16 amino acids. J was trimmed by 4 bases and V by 3 bases; bases with no gene match: 7. Per the germline V gene, CDR1 is KGHSH and CDR2 is LQKENI.

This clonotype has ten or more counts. The CDR3 region is CSAPLGLVIDRHEQFF. The DNA of the CDR3 is TGCAGTGCTCCTCTAGGACTAGTAATTGATCGCCATGAGCAGTTCTTC. The rearrangement links TRBV20-1 to TRBJ2-1, with 7 nucleotides matching TRBD2. V lost 5 bases and J lost 8; bases outside the gene matches: 18. In germline, CDR1 is DFQATT, CDR2 SNEGSKA (reference sequence). The CDR3 length is 16 residues.

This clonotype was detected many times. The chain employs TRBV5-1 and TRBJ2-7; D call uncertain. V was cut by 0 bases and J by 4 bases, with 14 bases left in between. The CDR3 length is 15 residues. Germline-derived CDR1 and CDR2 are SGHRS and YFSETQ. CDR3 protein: CASSLVGRPTYEQYF. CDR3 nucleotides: TGCGCCAGCAGCTTGGTAGGCAGACCGACTTACGAGCAGTACTTC.

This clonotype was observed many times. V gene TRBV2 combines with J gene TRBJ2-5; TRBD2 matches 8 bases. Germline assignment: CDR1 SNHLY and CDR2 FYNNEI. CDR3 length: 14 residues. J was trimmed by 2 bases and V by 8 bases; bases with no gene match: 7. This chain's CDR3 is CASGRGGRQETQYF. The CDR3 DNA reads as TGTGCCAGCGGTCGGGGGGGCCGGCAAGAGACCCAGTACTTC.

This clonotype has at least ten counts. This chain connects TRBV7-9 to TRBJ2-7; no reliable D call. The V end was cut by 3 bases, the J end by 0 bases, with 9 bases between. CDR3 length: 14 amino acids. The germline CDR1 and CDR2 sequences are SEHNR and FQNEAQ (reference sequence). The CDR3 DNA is TGTGCCAGCAGCTTTGTCCAGAGCTCCTACGAGCAGTACTTC. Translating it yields CASSFVQSSYEQYF. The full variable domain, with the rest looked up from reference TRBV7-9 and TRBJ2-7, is DTGVSQNPRHKITKRGQNVTFRCDPISEHNRLYWYRQTLGQGPEFLTYFQNEAQLEKSRLLSDRFSAERPKGSFSTLEIQRTEQGDSAMYLCASSFVQSSYEQYFGPGTRLTVT.

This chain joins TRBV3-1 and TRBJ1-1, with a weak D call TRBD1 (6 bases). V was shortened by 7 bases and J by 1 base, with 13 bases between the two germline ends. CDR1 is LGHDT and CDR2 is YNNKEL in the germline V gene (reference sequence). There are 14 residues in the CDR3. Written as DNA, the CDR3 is TGTGCCAGCACGCAGGGGAGGCGGAACACTGAAGCTTTCTTT. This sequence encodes CASTQGRRNTEAFF.

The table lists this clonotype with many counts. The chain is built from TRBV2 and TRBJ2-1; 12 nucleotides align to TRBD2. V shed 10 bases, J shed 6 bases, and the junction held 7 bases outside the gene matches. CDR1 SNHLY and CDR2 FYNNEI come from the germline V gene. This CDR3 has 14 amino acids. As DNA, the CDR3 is TGTGCCAAGTCGACTAGCGGGAGCTCCAATGAGCAGTTCTTC. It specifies CAKSTSGSSNEQFF.

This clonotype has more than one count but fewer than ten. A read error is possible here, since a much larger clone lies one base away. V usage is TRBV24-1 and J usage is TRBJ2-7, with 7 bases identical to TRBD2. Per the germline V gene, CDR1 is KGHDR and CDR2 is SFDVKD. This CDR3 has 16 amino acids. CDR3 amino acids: CSTSDLCAAGAYEQYF. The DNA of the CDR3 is TGTTCCACCAGTGATTTGTGTGCGGCGGGGGCCTACGAGCAGTACTTC.

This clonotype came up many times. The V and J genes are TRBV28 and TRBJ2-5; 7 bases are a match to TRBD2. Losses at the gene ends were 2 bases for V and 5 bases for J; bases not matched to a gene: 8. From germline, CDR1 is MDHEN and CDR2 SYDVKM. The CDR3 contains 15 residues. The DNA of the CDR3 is TGTGCCAGCAGTTTAGGCGCGGGAGAGGAGGAGACCCAGTACTTC. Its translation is CASSLGAGEEETQYF.

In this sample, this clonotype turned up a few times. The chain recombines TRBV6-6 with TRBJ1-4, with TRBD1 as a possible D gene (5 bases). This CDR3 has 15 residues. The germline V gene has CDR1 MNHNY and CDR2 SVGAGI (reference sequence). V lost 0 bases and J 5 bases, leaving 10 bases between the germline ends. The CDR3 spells CASSYSFRVNEKLFF. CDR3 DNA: TGTGCCAGCAGTTACTCGTTCAGGGTAAATGAAAAACTGTTTTTT.

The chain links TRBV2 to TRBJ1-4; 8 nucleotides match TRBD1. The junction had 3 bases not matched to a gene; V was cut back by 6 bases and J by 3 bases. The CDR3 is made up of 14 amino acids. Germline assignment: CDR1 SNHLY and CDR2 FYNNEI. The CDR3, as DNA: TGTGCCAGCAGGCTACAGGGGGCTAATGAAAAACTGTTTTTT. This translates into CASRLQGANEKLFF. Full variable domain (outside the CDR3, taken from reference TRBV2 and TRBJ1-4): EPEVTQTPSHQVTQMGQEVILRCVPISNHLYFYWYRQILGQKVEFLVSFYNNEISEKSEIFDDQFSVERPDGSNFTLKIRSTKLEDSAMYFCASRLQGANEKLFFGSGTQLSVL.

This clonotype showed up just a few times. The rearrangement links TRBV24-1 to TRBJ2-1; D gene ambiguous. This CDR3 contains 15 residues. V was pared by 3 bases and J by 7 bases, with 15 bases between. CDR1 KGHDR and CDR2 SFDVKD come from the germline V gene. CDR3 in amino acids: CATSDIVIGRNEQFF. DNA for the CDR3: TGTGCCACCAGTGATATAGTAATCGGTCGGAATGAGCAGTTCTTC.

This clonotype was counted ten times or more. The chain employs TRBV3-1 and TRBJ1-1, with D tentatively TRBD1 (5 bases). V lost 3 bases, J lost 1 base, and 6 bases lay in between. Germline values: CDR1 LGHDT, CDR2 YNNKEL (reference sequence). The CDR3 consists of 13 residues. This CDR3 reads CASSHGGNTEAFF. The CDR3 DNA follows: TGTGCCAGCAGCCATGGGGGGAACACTGAAGCTTTCTTT.

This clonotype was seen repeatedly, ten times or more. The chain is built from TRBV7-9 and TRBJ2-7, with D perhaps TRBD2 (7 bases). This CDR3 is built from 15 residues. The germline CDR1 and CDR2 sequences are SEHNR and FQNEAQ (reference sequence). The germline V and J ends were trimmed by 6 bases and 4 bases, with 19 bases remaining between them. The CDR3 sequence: CASSYRGEGQYEQYF. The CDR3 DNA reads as TGTGCCAGCAGTTATAGGGGGGAGGGCCAATACGAGCAGTACTTC.

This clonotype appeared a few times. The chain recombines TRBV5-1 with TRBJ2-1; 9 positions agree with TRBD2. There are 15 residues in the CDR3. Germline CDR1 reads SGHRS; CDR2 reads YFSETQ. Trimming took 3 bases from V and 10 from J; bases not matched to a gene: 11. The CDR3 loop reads CASSSAGGHFSEQFF. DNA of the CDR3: TGCGCCAGCAGCTCAGCGGGAGGCCACTTTAGCGAGCAGTTCTTC.

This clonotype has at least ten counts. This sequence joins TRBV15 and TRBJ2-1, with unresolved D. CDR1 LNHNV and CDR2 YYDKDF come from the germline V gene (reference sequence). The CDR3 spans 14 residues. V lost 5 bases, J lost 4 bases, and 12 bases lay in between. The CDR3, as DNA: TGTGCCACCAGCTCCGCGGCCACGTACAATGAGCAGTTCTTC. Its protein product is CATSSAATYNEQFF.

The CDR3 loop reads CASSLDGLAKYNEQFF. For the CDR3, the DNA is TGTGCCAGCAGCTTAGATGGCCTAGCTAAATACAATGAGCAGTTCTTC. This sequence joins TRBV7-2 and TRBJ2-1, with a possible D match to TRBD2 (5 bases). Between the trimmed V and J ends, which lost 1 base and 4 bases, there was a span of 14 bases. Per the germline V gene, CDR1 is SGHTA and CDR2 is FQGNSA. The CDR3 extends over 16 amino acids.